This TCR beta chain was profiled in a study of cytomegalovirus exposure and HLA in healthy donors. Study-level information: Out of roughly 170 million T cells, an earlier analysis found over 90 million unique TCR beta sequences in total.

The V segment lost 3 bases and the J segment 0 bases; nucleotides outside the gene matches: 6. The V gene's germline CDR1 is MGHRA and CDR2 YSYEKL. This CDR3 is 16 amino acids long. The PCR used 60 Vbeta and 13 Jbeta primers. Data came from immunoSEQ multiplex PCR; TCRdb stores just in-frame clones and leaves some out. The table includes 150,000 or so clones, approximately 73% detected once. This clone has only a few counts. Its antigen is unknown. Findings and caveats of the study: In presence/absence analyses, roughly uniform sequencing depth across donors was assumed. Rare TCR sequences dominated, though some public TCRs recurred in many donors.

The sample comprised PBMCs. The chain is built from TRBV4-1 and TRBJ2-3, with TRBD2 identical over 7 bases. The receptor was derived from a woman aged 18 to 35 in good health and CMV-seronegative. CDR3 in DNA: TGCGCCAGCAGCCATCCACTAGCGACCAGCACAGATACGCAGTATTTT. Residues: CASSHPLATSTDTQYF.